This record covers a single T cell receptor beta chain. The PCR ran on 60 Vbeta and 13 Jbeta primers. Repertoires were generated with immunoSEQ multiplex PCR, while TCRdb's copy carries only in-frame clones and drops some. The table includes 100,000 or so clones, 84% detected once. This sample is drawn from a study of cytomegalovirus exposure and HLA in healthy donors. The V gene's germline CDR1 is LNHNV and CDR2 YYDKDF (reference sequence). Losses at the gene ends were 1 base for V and 5 bases for J; bases not matched to a gene: 4. This CDR3 has 16 amino acids. Sequencing was performed on PBMCs. The receptor was derived from a man in his late teens or twenties in good health and CMV-seronegative. The chain combines TRBV15 with TRBJ2-1; TRBD2 matches at 11 bases. CDR3 sequence: CATSRGSGRADNEQFF. The CDR3 DNA follows: TGTGCCACCAGCAGAGGTAGCGGGAGGGCCGACAATGAGCAGTTCTTC.